What follows are 9 T cell receptor beta chains derived from one specimen sequenced in a study of blood T cells in healthy people across ages. PCR was performed a second time for about 6 to 11 cycles using a sample-barcoded 5' primer and a J-beta primer mix. TCRdb ran MiXCR on the 5' RACE reads and lists one entry per CDR3 protein. The table records roughly 720,000 distinct CDR3 sequences, approximately 55% of them present only once. Sequencing was done on a sample of blood. The receptors shown here come from an elderly man in good health.

V usage is TRBV7-9 and J usage is TRBJ2-2, with 9 bases matching TRBD1. Per the germline V gene, CDR1 is SEHNR and CDR2 is FQNEAQ (reference sequence). The V gene end was trimmed by 10 bases and the J gene end by 4 bases; junction bases not matched to a gene: 4. The CDR3 runs 13 residues. Here the CDR3 reads CATTGGSTGELFF. The CDR3 DNA follows: TGTGCCACGACAGGGGGAAGCACCGGGGAGCTGTTTTTT.

V gene TRBV7-9 combines with J gene TRBJ2-7, with a weak D call TRBD2 (6 bases). This CDR3 is built from 16 residues. Trimming left V 1 base short and J 5 bases short, with 18 bases between. CDR1 SEHNR and CDR2 FQNEAQ come from the germline V gene (reference sequence). The CDR3: CASSLGLETSADEQYF. CDR3 DNA sequence: TGTGCCAGCAGCTTAGGACTCGAGACTAGTGCGGACGAGCAGTACTTC.

The chain links TRBV28 to TRBJ2-7, with D tentatively TRBD1 (5 bases). Germline V gene lookup returns CDR1 MDHEN and CDR2 SYDVKM. V was shortened by 5 bases and J by 0 bases, with 11 bases between the two germline ends. The CDR3 contains 14 residues. CDR3 region: CASSIDSSSYEQYF. In DNA form, the CDR3 reads TGTGCCAGCAGTATCGACAGCTCCTCCTACGAGCAGTACTTC.

The chain recombines TRBV29-1 with TRBJ2-2; tentative D call: TRBD1 (5 bases). Trimming left V 6 bases short and J 5 bases short, with 16 bases between. The CDR3 covers 14 residues. Per germline, CDR1 SQVTM and CDR2 ANQGSEA. The CDR3 region has the DNA TGCAGCGTCCTCATTAGGGGTGGAACCGGGGAGCTGTTTTTT. The encoded protein is CSVLIRGGTGELFF.

The V call is TRBV10-2, the J call TRBJ2-3, with 7 bases matching TRBD2. The germline V gene has CDR1 WSHSY and CDR2 SAAADI. With 7 bases clipped from V and 14 bases from J, the junction kept 21 bases outside the gene matches. The CDR3 is made up of 15 amino acids. Here the CDR3 reads CASMGRALAHRYAYF. In nucleotides, the CDR3 is TGCGCCAGCATGGGCAGGGCACTAGCGCACAGATACGCGTATTTT.

The CDR3 sequence: CASSNLGGGPQETQYF. CDR3 DNA: TGTGCCAGCAGTAACCTGGGCGGGGGGCCCCAAGAGACCCAGTACTTC. The chain carries TRBV6-2 or TRBV6-3 and TRBJ2-5, with 8 bases matching TRBD2. Germline CDR1 and CDR2: MNHEY and SVGEGT. V was clipped by 5 bases and J by 1 base; unmatched bases: 9. The CDR3 consists of 16 residues.

This clonotype was observed at least ten times. V usage is TRBV18 and J usage is TRBJ2-7; a possible D gene is TRBD2 (5 bases). This CDR3 has 15 amino acids. V lost 3 bases and J lost 1, with 13 bases in between. CDR1 and CDR2 (germline): KGHSH, LQKENI. CDR3 protein: CASSPEGVGSYEQYF. The CDR3 DNA sequence: TGTGCCAGCTCACCCGAGGGTGTTGGGTCCTACGAGCAGTACTTC. Based on the CDR3 plus reference TRBV18 and TRBJ2-7, the full variable domain is NAGVMQNPRHLVRRRGQEARLRCSPMKGHSHVYWYRQLPEEGLKFMVYLQKENIIDESGMPKERFSAEFPKEGPSILRIQQVVRGDSAAYFCASSPEGVGSYEQYFGPGTRLTVT.

The chain combines TRBV20-1 with TRBJ1-5; 7 bases map to TRBD1. The CDR3 is 14 amino acids. Germline CDR1 DFQATT, CDR2 SNEGSKA (reference sequence). Losses at the gene ends were 5 bases for V and 6 bases for J; bases not matched to a gene: 10. The CDR3: CSAQAAGGVQPQHF. DNA of the CDR3: TGCAGTGCTCAGGCGGCAGGGGGGGTTCAGCCCCAGCATTTT.

The rearrangement joins TRBV7-2 to TRBJ2-5, with 8 bases aligning to TRBD2. Germline V gene data show CDR1 as SGHTA and CDR2 as FQGNSA. V dropped 2 bases and J dropped 11; count of bases not matched to a gene: 13. The CDR3 is made up of 15 amino acids. CDR3 DNA: TGTGCCAGCAGCTTACCAGCGGGGGTCTACAATGAGCAGTACTTC. Protein product: CASSLPAGVYNEQYF.